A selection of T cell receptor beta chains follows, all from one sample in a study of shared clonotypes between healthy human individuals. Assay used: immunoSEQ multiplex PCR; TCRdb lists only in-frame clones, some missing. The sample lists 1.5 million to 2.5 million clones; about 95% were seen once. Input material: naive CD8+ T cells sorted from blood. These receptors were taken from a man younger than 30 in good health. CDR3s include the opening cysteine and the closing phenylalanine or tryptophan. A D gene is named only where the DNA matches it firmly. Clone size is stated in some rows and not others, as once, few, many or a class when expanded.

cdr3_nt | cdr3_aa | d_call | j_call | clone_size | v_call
TGCAGCGTTCTAGGGGGCAGCTCCTACGAGCAGTACTTC | CSVLGGSSYEQYF | TRBD1 | TRBJ2-7 | NA | TRBV29-1
TGTGCCAGCAGTGCCTTTGGGACTAGCACGAACAATGAGCAGTTCTTC | CASSAFGTSTNNEQFF | TRBD2 | TRBJ2-1 | NA | TRBV28
TGTGCCAGCAGTGAATCCGGGGGTTTGGACACTGAAGCTTTCTTT | CASSESGGLDTEAFF | NA | TRBJ1-1 | NA | TRBV25-1
TGTGCCAGCAGCTTAGCGGGACAGGGAACCTATTGGGGCTACACCTTC | CASSLAGQGTYWGYTF | TRBD1 | TRBJ1-2 | NA | TRBV7-8
TGTGCCAGCAGCTTATTCGATGCGGGGTCTGGAAACACCATATATTTT | CASSLFDAGSGNTIYF | NA | TRBJ1-3 | NA | TRBV7-9
TGTGCCAGCAGCTTATCCTCCGGTCAGGGGTCCTACGAGCAGTACTTC | CASSLSSGQGSYEQYF | NA | TRBJ2-7 | NA | TRBV7-9
TGCGCCAGCAGCCTCGGACAGTTCCCCGGGGAGCTGTTTTTT | CASSLGQFPGELFF | NA | TRBJ2-2 | NA | TRBV4-1
TGTGCCAGCAGCTTCACGGGAGGGCCGTACAATGAGCAGTTCTTC | CASSFTGGPYNEQFF | TRBD2 | TRBJ2-1 | NA | TRBV5-4
TGTGCCAGCAGCTCTAGCGAGGGCACCGGGGAGCTGTTTTTT | CASSSSEGTGELFF | NA | TRBJ2-2 | NA | TRBV7-2
TGCGCCAGCAGCCAAGTACAGGGGGTTCGTATTGAGCAGTTCTTC | CASSQVQGVRIEQFF | TRBD1 | TRBJ2-1 | NA | TRBV4-3
TGTGCCAGCAGCTTCGCCGGGGGACAGGGGAATGAAAAACTGTTTTTT | CASSFAGGQGNEKLFF | TRBD1 | TRBJ1-4 | NA | TRBV7-9
TGTGCCAGCAGCTTAGAATGGGGCAGGGGACTAGCTAACTATGGCTACACCTTC | CASSLEWGRGLANYGYTF | NA | TRBJ1-2 | NA | TRBV11-2
TGTGCCAGCAGCCAAGGGCTTGGGAGCGCAGATACGCAGTATTTT | CASSQGLGSADTQYF | NA | TRBJ2-3 | NA | TRBV7-2
TGTGCCAGCAAGTCGTCAGGGGAGAACACTGAAGCTTTCTTT | CASKSSGENTEAFF | NA | TRBJ1-1 | NA | TRBV27
TGCGCCAGCCGAGAGAACACTGAAGCTTTCTTT | CASRENTEAFF | NA | TRBJ1-1 | NA | TRBV5-1
TGTGCCAGCAGCTTACCCGGGAGTGGGACAGATACGCAGTATTTT | CASSLPGSGTDTQYF | NA | TRBJ2-3 | NA | TRBV7-6
TGTGCCAGCAGCGTAGTAAAGGGGCCATATGAGGCGAACACCGGGGAGCTGTTTTTT | CASSVVKGPYEANTGELFF | NA | TRBJ2-2 | NA | TRBV9
TGTGCCAGTAGTACCCGGGAAGGGGGCTACGAGCAGTACTTC | CASSTREGGYEQYF | NA | TRBJ2-7 | NA | TRBV19
TGTGCCAGCAGCGAAGGGGGACTACTGTACTACGAGCAGTACTTC | CASSEGGLLYYEQYF | NA | TRBJ2-7 | NA | TRBV11-2
TGCGCCAGCAGCCAAGGACTAGCGGACTCCTACGAGCAGTACTTC | CASSQGLADSYEQYF | TRBD2 | TRBJ2-7 | few | TRBV4-3
TGTGCCAGCAGGTCGGGGGCTAGCGGGGAGGCAGCAGAGACCCAGTACTTC | CASRSGASGEAAETQYF | TRBD2 | TRBJ2-5 | NA | TRBV9
TGTGCCAGCAGCTTGGATCCTAGCGGAACCTACGAGCAGTACTTC | CASSLDPSGTYEQYF | TRBD2 | TRBJ2-7 | NA | TRBV5-4
TGTGCCAGCCCCCCCGACGGGAGCTCCTATAATTCACCCCTCCACTTT | CASPPDGSSYNSPLHF | NA | TRBJ1-6 | NA | TRBV28
TGTGCCAGCAGCGTCAGCACAGATACGCAGTATTTT | CASSVSTDTQYF | NA | TRBJ2-3 | NA | TRBV9
TGTGCCAGCAGCCAGACCTCCTACGACCCCTACGAGCAGTACTTC | CASSQTSYDPYEQYF | NA | TRBJ2-7 | NA | TRBV4-2
TGTGCCTGGAGTGTACAGGGAGGCTCACCCCTCCACTTT | CAWSVQGGSPLHF | NA | TRBJ1-6 | NA | TRBV30
TGTGCCAGCAGCTACCGAGGGGGTCTCGCGTACGAGCAGTACTTC | CASSYRGGLAYEQYF | NA | TRBJ2-7 | NA | TRBV13
TGTGCCAGCAGCTTGGCAGGGCTTAGCTCCTATAATTCACCCCTCCACTTT | CASSLAGLSSYNSPLHF | NA | TRBJ1-6 | NA | TRBV5-6
TGTGCCAGCAGTGAAGGCAGACCCTACGAGCAGTACTTC | CASSEGRPYEQYF | NA | TRBJ2-7 | NA | TRBV2
TGCGCCAGCAGCTTGGCAGCGACTAGCGGGTCCAATGAGCAGTTCTTC | CASSLAATSGSNEQFF | TRBD2 | TRBJ2-1 | NA | TRBV5-1
TGCGCCAGCAGCCACCGCCAGGGGGGGGCTAATGAAAAACTGTTTTTT | CASSHRQGGANEKLFF | TRBD1 | TRBJ1-4 | once | TRBV4-3
TGTGCCAGCAGCTTGGCCTCCAGGCCTGGGGAGCAGTACTTC | CASSLASRPGEQYF | NA | TRBJ2-7 | NA | TRBV5-6
TGCGCCAGCAGCCAAGGGGACAGGGGTCTGAGGGACTACACCTTC | CASSQGDRGLRDYTF | TRBD1 | TRBJ1-2 | NA | TRBV4-3
TGCAGCGTTGACGGCGGGGGCTTACAAGAGACCCAGTACTTC | CSVDGGGLQETQYF | NA | TRBJ2-5 | once | TRBV29-1
TGTGCCAGCAGTTTAATCTGGGGGGAAGCTTTCTTT | CASSLIWGEAFF | NA | TRBJ1-1 | NA | TRBV27
TGTGCCAGCAGTTTTGTACTATCGGCCTACAATGAGCAGTTCTTC | CASSFVLSAYNEQFF | NA | TRBJ2-1 | NA | TRBV27
TGCAGCGTTACCTCTCGACTAGCGGGGACAGATACGCAGTATTTT | CSVTSRLAGTDTQYF | TRBD2 | TRBJ2-3 | NA | TRBV29-1
TGTGCCAGCAGTAACTACAATGAGCAGTTCTTC | CASSNYNEQFF | NA | TRBJ2-1 | few | TRBV27
TGCGCCAGCAGCCCCGGGACAGCTAACTATGGCTACACCTTC | CASSPGTANYGYTF | TRBD1 | TRBJ1-2 | NA | TRBV4-1
TGTGCCAGCTCTCCGGCAGGAGGGATGTACGAGCAGTACTTC | CASSPAGGMYEQYF | NA | TRBJ2-7 | NA | TRBV7-9
TGTGCCAGCAGCCTGGACCGAAATGAGCAGTTCTTC | CASSLDRNEQFF | NA | TRBJ2-1 | NA | TRBV6-6
TGTGCCATCAGTGAGTTTGGGACGGGGAACACTGAAGCTTTCTTT | CAISEFGTGNTEAFF | NA | TRBJ1-1 | NA | TRBV10-3
TGTGCCAGTAGACCTCCTGGACTAGCGGGGTACAATGAGCAGTTCTTC | CASRPPGLAGYNEQFF | TRBD2 | TRBJ2-1 | NA | TRBV19
TGTGCCAGCAGCTTAGTGGGGGAAGAGACCCAGTACTTC | CASSLVGEETQYF | NA | TRBJ2-5 | NA | TRBV11-2
TGCGCCAGCAGCCAAGATATTTCCGGGGGGGACGAGCAGTACTTC | CASSQDISGGDEQYF | TRBD2 | TRBJ2-7 | NA | TRBV4-3
TGTGCCAGCAGCTCCACTAGACTAGCGGTCACAGATACGCAGTATTTT | CASSSTRLAVTDTQYF | TRBD2 | TRBJ2-3 | NA | TRBV13
TGTGCCAGCAGCCAAGAATCAGGGGGTGGGGCCAACGTCCTGACTTTC | CASSQESGGGANVLTF | TRBD1 | TRBJ2-6 | NA | TRBV4-2
TGCAGCGGTGGGACTGCCCCCTACGAGCAGTACTTC | CSGGTAPYEQYF | NA | TRBJ2-7 | NA | TRBV29-1
TGTGCGGGTAGCGGGCCCGACTCCTACAATGAGCAGTTCTTC | CAGSGPDSYNEQFF | TRBD2 | TRBJ2-1 | once | TRBV10-3
TGCGCCAGCCCGGACAGTCGCAGCTCCTACGAGCAGTACTTC | CASPDSRSSYEQYF | NA | TRBJ2-7 | NA | TRBV10-1
TGTGCCAGCAGTTTAGAAGGATACAATGAGCAATTCTTC | CASSLEGYNEQFF | NA | TRBJ2-1 | NA | TRBV27
TGTGCCAGTAGCCTCACAGGGGGCTATGAAAAACTGTTTTTT | CASSLTGGYEKLFF | TRBD1 | TRBJ1-4 | NA | TRBV19
TGTGCCAGCAGCTTAGAATGGGACAGTGGGTTC | CASSLEWDSGF | TRBD1 | TRBJ2-7 | once | TRBV7-6
TGTGCCAGCAGTTTAGGACAGGGCGGCGAGCAGTACTTC | CASSLGQGGEQYF | TRBD1 | TRBJ2-7 | NA | TRBV27
TGTGCCAGTAGTTCACCAGGGTTGAATAGCAATCAGCCCCAGCATTTT | CASSSPGLNSNQPQHF | NA | TRBJ1-5 | NA | TRBV19
TGTGCCAGCAGCTTAGCGGCGGGGACAATACAAGAGACCCAGTACTTC | CASSLAAGTIQETQYF | NA | TRBJ2-5 | NA | TRBV7-2
TGTGCCAGCAGCCCAACCGGGACAGGGGGCTATGATGGCTACACCTTC | CASSPTGTGGYDGYTF | TRBD1 | TRBJ1-2 | few | TRBV2
TGTGCCAGCGGCGAGAACCGGGCCGGCTCTGGAAACACCATATATTTT | CASGENRAGSGNTIYF | NA | TRBJ1-3 | NA | TRBV27
TGTGCCAGCAGCGTAGGAACGGGACAGCAAGAGACCCAGTACTTC | CASSVGTGQQETQYF | TRBD1 | TRBJ2-5 | NA | TRBV9
TGTGCCAGCCGACTCGCGGAGATCCAAAACACTGAAGCTTTCTTT | CASRLAEIQNTEAFF | NA | TRBJ1-1 | NA | TRBV6-5